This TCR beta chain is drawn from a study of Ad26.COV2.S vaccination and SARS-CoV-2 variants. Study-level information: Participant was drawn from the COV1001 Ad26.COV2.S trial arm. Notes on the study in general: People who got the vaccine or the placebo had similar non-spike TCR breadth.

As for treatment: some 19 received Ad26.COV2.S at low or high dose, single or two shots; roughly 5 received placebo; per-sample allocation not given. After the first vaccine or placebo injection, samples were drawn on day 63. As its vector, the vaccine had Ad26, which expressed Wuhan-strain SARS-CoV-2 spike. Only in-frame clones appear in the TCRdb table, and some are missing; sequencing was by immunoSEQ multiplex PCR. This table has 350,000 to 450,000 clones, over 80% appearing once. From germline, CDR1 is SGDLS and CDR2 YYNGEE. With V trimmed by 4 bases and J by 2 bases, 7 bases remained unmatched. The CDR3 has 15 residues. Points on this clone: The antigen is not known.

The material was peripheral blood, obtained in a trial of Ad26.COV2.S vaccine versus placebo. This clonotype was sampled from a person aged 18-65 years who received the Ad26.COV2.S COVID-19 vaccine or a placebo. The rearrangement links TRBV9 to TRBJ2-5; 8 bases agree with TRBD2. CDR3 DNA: TGTGCCAGCAGCTTTAGCGGGGTCCCTCAAGAGACCCAGTACTTC. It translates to CASSFSGVPQETQYF.